This T cell receptor (beta chain) stems from a study of cytomegalovirus exposure and HLA in healthy donors. Germline V CDR1 and CDR2: SGHRS, YFSETQ. CDR3 length: 13 residues. The V end was cut by 0 bases, the J end by 6 bases, with 9 bases between. General study results and limits: In a later analysis, an Asian-associated ancestry cluster reportedly showed fewer N-insertions than the roughly 730-donor mean. A likely sequencing artifact accounted for one observed cluster of highly shared sequence variants.

On this clone itself: Its specificity is unknown.

Primers included in the PCR were 60 Vbeta and 13 Jbeta primers. TCRdb's table, derived via immunoSEQ multiplex PCR, lists solely in-frame clones and lacks some. Of around 150,000 clones in the sample, around 85% were seen once. This chain connects TRBV5-1 to TRBJ1-1, with D possibly matching TRBD1 (5 bases). Material: PBMCs. The origin of this receptor is a human donor in good health. CDR3 DNA sequence: TGCGCCAGCAGCTTGGAGGGGTCCGCTGAAGCTTTCTTT. Its protein product is CASSLEGSAEAFF. Looking up the rest from reference TRBV5-1 and TRBJ1-1 gives the full variable domain: KAGVTQTPRYLIKTRGQQVTLSCSPISGHRSVSWYQQTPGQGLQFLFEYFSETQRNKGNFPGRFSGRQFSNSRSEMNVSTLELGDSALYLCASSLEGSAEAFFGQGTRLTVV.